Given below is one T cell receptor (beta chain) in context. Its antigen remains unknown. The sample comes from a study of cytomegalovirus exposure and HLA in healthy donors. CDR1 MDHEN and CDR2 SYDVKM come from the germline V gene. V was pared by 6 bases and J by 5 bases, with 26 bases between. This CDR3 has 17 amino acids. Use of 60 Vbeta and 13 Jbeta primers characterized the PCR. Sequenced by immunoSEQ multiplex PCR; TCRdb stores in-frame clones only, minus some. Of about 150,000 clones listed, about 83% are singletons. Study findings and constraints: In a later analysis, 15,000 to 20,000 TCR beta sequences were associated with HLA alleles at 0.05 false discovery rate. Some V segments, including TRBV6-2 and TRBV6-3, were excluded as indistinguishable. Across donors, presence/absence analyses took sequencing depth to be roughly uniform.

Sequences were obtained from PBMCs. The origin of this receptor is a man aged 35 to 55 in good health and CMV-seropositive. This chain connects TRBV28 to TRBJ2-7; TRBD2 might be the D (6 bases). CDR3 in amino acids: CASRPSGGKRLWNEQYF. The CDR3 DNA reads TGTGCCAGCAGACCGTCGGGCGGGAAACGGTTATGGAACGAGCAGTACTTC.